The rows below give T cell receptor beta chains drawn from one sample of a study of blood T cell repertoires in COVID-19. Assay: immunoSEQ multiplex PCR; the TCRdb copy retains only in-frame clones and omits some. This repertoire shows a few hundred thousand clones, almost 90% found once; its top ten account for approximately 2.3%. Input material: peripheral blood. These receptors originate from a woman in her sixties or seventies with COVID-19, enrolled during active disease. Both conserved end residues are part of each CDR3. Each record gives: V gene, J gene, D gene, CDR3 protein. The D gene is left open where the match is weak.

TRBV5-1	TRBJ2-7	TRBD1	CASSLGQGPSEQYF
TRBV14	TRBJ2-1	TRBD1	CASSQYRGYFAYNEQFF
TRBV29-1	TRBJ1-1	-	CSVCRGDTEAFF
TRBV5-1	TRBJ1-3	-	CASSPQGIGNTIYF
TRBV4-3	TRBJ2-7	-	CASSQDGRSYEQYF
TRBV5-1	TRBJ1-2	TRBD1	CASSLASVTGDYTF
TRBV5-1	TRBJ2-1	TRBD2	CASSFRLAGMSHEQFF
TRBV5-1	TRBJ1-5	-	CASSSSGNQPQHF
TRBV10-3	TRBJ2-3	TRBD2	CAISDTGGRTKDTQYF
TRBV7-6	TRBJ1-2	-	CASSLGGQTFDGYTF
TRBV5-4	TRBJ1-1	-	CASSLRATGNTEAFF
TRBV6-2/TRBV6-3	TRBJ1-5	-	CASSYVAGWGNQPQHF
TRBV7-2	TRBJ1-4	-	CASSLAGGHSEKLFF
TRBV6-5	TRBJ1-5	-	CASSYEVQGQPQHF